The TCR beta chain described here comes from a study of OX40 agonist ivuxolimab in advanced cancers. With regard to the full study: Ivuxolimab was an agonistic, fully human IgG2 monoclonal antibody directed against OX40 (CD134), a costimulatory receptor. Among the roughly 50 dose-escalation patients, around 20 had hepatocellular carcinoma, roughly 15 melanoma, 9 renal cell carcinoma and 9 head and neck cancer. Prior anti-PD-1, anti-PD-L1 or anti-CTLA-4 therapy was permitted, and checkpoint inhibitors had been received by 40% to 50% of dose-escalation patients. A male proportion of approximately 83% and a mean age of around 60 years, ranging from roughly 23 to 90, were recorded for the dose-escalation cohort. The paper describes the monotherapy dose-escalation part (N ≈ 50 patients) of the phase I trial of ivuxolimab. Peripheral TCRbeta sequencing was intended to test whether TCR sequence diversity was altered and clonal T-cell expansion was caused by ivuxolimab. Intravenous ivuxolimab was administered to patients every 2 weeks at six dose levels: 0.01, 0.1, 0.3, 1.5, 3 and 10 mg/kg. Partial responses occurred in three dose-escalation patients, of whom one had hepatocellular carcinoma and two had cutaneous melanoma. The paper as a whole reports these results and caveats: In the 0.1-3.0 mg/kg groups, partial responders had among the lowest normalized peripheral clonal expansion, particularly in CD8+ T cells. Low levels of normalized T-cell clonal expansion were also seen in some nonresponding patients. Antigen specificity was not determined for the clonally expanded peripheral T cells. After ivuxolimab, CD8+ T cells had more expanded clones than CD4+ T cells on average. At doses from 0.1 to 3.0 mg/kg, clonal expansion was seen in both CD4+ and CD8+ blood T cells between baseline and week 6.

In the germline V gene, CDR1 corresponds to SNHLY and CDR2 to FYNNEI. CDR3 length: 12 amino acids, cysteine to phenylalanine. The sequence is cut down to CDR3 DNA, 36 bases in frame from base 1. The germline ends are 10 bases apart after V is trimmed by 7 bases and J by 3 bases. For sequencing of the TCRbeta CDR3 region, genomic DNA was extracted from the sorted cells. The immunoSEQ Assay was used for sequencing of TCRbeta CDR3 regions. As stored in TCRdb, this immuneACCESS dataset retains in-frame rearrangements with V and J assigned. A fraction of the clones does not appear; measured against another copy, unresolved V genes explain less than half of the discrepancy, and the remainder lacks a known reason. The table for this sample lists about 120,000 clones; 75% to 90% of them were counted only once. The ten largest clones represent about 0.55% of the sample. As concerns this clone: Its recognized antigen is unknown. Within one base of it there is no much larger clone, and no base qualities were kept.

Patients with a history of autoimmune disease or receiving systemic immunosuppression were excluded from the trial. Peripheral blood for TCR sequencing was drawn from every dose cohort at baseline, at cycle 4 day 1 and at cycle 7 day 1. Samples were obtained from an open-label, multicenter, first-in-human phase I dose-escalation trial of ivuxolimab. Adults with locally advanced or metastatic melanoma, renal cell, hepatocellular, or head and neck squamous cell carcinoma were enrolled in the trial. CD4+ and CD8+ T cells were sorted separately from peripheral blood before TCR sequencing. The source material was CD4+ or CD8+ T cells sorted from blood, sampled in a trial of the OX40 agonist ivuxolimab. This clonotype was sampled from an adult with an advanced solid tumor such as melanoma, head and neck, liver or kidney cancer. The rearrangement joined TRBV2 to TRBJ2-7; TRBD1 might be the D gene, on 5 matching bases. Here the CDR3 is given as CASIGALYEQYF. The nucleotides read TGTGCCAGCATAGGGGCCCTCTACGAGCAGTACTTC.